The source of this TCR beta chain is a study of OX40 agonist ivuxolimab in advanced cancers. Study at large: It was ivuxolimab, an agonistic anti-OX40 (CD134) antibody, that patients were treated with.

Note on this clone: Its specificity is unknown.

CDR3 size: 14 residues. Germline V gene data show CDR1 as MNHNY and CDR2 as SVGAGI (reference sequence). Unmatched junction bases numbered 3, after V lost 4 bases and J lost 4 bases. Whole-study results and caveats: Both CD4+ and CD8+ T cell populations in blood had undergone clonal expansion by week 6 at 0.1 to 3.0 mg/kg. Relative to CD4+ cells, CD8+ T cells on average had more expanded clones.

Only in-frame clones appear in the TCRdb table, and some are missing; sequencing was by immunoSEQ multiplex PCR. The table includes some 76,000 clones, 75% to 90% detected once. V gene TRBV6-6 combines with J gene TRBJ1-5, with TRBD1 matching 8 bases. The receptor was isolated from an adult with an advanced solid tumor such as melanoma, head and neck, liver or kidney cancer. Sequencing was performed on CD4+ or CD8+ T cells sorted from blood, taken in a trial of the OX40 agonist ivuxolimab. For the CDR3, the DNA is TGTGCCAGCAGTTTACAGGGGGGGAATCAGCCCCAGCATTTT. Translated: CASSLQGGNQPQHF.